This T cell receptor beta chain derives from a study of control samples from healthy donors and cancer patients. Generated by immunoSEQ multiplex PCR, the TCRdb table keeps only in-frame clones and is missing some. The data contain 150,000 or so clones, 92% of them singletons. This CDR3 comprises 14 residues. Looked up from germline, CDR1 is SGHNT and CDR2 is YYREEE (reference sequence). This receptor was obtained from a man aged 18 to 30 in good health. The sequencing input was blood. The chain carries TRBV5-4 and TRBJ2-3, with TRBD1 identical over 8 bases. CDR3 DNA: TGTTCCACGGGGAAGGACAGGGCCACAGATACGCAGTATTTT. It encodes CSTGKDRATDTQYF. The full variable domain, its missing parts supplied by reference TRBV5-4 and TRBJ2-3, is ETGVTQSPTHLIKTRGQQVTLRCSSQSGHNTVSWYQQALGQGPQFIFQYYREEENGRGNFPPRFSGLQFPNYSSELNVNALELDDSALYLCSTGKDRATDTQYFGPGTRLTVL.